One and the same sample provided the 2 T cell receptor beta chains below, sequenced in a study of shared clonotypes between healthy human individuals (dated by TCRdb to the early 2020s). The library was obtained by the immunoSEQ multiplex PCR assay. TCRdb's version of the immuneACCESS table is confined to in-frame rearrangements and falls short of the full clone set. An unresolved V gene accounts for under half of the shortfall where checked; the remainder is of unknown origin. The sample table contains approximately 320,000 clones; only one count was recorded for about 74% of them. The ten largest clones represent about 9.4% of the sample. The sample taken for sequencing was memory CD4+ T cells sorted from blood. In light of the paper, this sample's cell subset or site label describes: CD45RA-negative fraction. These receptors came from a man aged 25 to 40 in good health.

The gene calls are TRBV30 and TRBJ2-5; possible D gene TRBD2, 5 bases. The CDR3 loop spans 13 amino acids. V lost 0 bases and J 4 bases, leaving 9 bases between the germline ends. Germline CDR1 GTSNPN, CDR2 SVGIG (reference sequence). The CDR3 DNA sequence: TGTGCCTGGAGTGTTACTAGTGCAGAGACCCAGTACTTC. It codes for CAWSVTSAETQYF.

This clone was counted at least ten times. The J gene is TRBJ1-2, the V gene TRBV19, with D unresolved. This CDR3 spans 14 amino acids. Germline V CDR1 and CDR2: LNHDA, SQIVND (reference sequence). The ends were cut back, 6 bases at V and 6 bases at J, with 17 bases in the middle. CDR3 amino acids: CASSREVGWDGYTF. In DNA form, the CDR3 reads TGTGCCAGTAGCCGAGAGGTCGGCTGGGATGGCTACACCTTC. Full variable domain (missing parts from reference TRBV19 and TRBJ1-2): DGGITQSPKYLFRKEGQNVTLSCEQNLNHDAMYWYRQDPGQGLRLIYYSQIVNDFQKGDIAEGYSVSREKKESFPLTVTSAQKNPTAFYLCASSREVGWDGYTFGSGTRLTVV.